This T cell receptor beta chain was captured by sequencing in a study of cytomegalovirus exposure and HLA in healthy donors. General study results and limits: Several V segments, TRBV6-2 and TRBV6-3 among them, could not be told apart and were dropped. Cytomegalovirus association was assigned to about 150 TCR beta chains. HLA-A and HLA-B allele assignments for most subjects were reportedly predicted accurately using TCR beta sequences. A later analysis appeared to link common viral pathogens to several of the most significant clusters.

60 Vbeta and 13 Jbeta primers were used in PCR. Sequenced by immunoSEQ multiplex PCR; TCRdb stores in-frame clones only, minus some. The table lists a few hundred thousand clones, 83% of them singletons. There are 13 residues in the CDR3. On this clone: The antigen is unknown.

The sequence came from a girl under 18 in good health and CMV-seronegative. The chain couples TRBV21-1 to TRBJ1-5; the listed D gene, TRBD1, was not tested against the DNA. TRBV21-1 is shown as a pseudogene. Sequencing input: PBMCs. The CDR3 is CASTRQGVQPQHF. CDR3 coding DNA: TGTGCCAGCACCCGACAGGGGGTTCAGCCCCAGCATTTT.